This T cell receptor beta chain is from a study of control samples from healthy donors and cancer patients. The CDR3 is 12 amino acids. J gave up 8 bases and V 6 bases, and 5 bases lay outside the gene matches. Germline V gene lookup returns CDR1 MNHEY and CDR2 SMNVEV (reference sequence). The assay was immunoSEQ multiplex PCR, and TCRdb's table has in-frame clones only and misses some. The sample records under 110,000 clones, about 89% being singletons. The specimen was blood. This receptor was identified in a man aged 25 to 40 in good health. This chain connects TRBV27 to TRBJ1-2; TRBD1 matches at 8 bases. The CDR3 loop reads CASRTTGGGYTF. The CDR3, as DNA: TGTGCCAGCAGGACCACAGGGGGGGGCTACACCTTC.